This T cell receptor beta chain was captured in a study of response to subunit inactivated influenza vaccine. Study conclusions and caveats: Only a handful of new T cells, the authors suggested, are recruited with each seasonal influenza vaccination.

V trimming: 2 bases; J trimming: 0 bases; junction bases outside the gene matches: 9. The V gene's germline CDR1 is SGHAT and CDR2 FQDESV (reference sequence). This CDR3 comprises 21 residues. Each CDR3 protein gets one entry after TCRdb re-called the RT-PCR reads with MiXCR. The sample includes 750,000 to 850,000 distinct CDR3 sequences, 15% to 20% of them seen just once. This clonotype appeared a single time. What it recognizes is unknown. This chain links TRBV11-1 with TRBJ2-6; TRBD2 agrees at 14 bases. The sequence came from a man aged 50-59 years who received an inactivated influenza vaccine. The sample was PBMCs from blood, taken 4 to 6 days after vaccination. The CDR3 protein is CASSLPGLAGEGYSGANVLTF. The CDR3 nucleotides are TGTGCCAGCAGCTTACCGGGACTAGCGGGAGAGGGGTACTCTGGGGCCAACGTCCTGACTTTC. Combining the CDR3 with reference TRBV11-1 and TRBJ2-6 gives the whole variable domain EAEVAQSPRYKITEKSQAVAFWCDPISGHATLYWYRQILGQGPELLVQFQDESVVDDSQLPKDRFSAERLKGVDSTLKIQPAELGDSAMYLCASSLPGLAGEGYSGANVLTFGAGSRLTVL.